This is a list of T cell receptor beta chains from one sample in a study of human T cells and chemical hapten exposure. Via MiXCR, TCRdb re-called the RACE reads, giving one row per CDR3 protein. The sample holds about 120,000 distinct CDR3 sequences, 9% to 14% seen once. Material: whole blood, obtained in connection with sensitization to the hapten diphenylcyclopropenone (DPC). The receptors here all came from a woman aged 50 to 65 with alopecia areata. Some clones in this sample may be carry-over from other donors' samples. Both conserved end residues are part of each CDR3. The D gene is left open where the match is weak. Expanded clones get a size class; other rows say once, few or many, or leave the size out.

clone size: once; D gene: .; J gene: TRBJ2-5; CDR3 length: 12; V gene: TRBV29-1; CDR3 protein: CSLRIFRETQYF; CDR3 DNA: TGCAGCCTTAGGATATTTCGAGAGACCCAGTACTTC
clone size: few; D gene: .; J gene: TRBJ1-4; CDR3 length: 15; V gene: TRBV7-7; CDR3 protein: CASSRTDATNEKLFF; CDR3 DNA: TGTGCCAGCAGCCGGACAGATGCAACTAATGAAAAACTGTTTTTT
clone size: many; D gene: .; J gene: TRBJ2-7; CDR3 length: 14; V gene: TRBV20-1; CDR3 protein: CSVGGWGRSYEQYF; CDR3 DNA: TGCAGTGTTGGGGGTTGGGGCCGGTCCTACGAGCAGTACTTC
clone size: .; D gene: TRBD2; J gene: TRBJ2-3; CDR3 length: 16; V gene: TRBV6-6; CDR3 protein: CASRRPSSGSTDTQYF; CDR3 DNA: TGTGCCAGCAGAAGACCCTCTAGCGGAAGCACAGATACGCAGTATTTT
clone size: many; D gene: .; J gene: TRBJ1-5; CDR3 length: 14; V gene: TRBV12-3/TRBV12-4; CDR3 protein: CASSLSGINQPQHF; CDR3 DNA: TGTGCCAGCAGTTTATCAGGGATCAATCAGCCCCAGCATTTT
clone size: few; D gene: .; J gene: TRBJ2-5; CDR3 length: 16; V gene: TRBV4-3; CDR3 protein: CASSPEPGPSGETQYF; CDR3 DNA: TGCGCCAGCAGCCCCGAACCGGGCCCCTCGGGAGAGACCCAGTACTTC
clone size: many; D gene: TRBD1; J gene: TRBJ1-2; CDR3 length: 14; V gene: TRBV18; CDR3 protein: CASSPQGADYGYTF; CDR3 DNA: TGTGCCAGCTCACCTCAGGGGGCGGACTATGGCTACACCTTC
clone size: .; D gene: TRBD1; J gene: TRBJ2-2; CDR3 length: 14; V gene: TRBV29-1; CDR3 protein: CSAGAGQGAGELFF; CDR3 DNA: TGCAGCGCCGGAGCGGGACAGGGGGCCGGGGAGCTGTTTTTT
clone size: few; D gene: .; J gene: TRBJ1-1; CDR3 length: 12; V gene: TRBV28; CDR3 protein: CASSYRQTEAFF; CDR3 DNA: TGTGCCAGCAGCTACCGACAGACTGAAGCTTTCTTT
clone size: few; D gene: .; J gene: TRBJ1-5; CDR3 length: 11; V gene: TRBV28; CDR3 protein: CASSMLAPQHF; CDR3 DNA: TGTGCCAGCAGTATGTTAGCACCCCAGCATTTT
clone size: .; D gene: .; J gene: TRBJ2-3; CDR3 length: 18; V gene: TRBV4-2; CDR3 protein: CASSPRVGAPGGTDTQYF; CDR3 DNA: TGTGCCAGCAGCCCTCGCGTGGGCGCACCCGGTGGGACAGATACGCAGTATTTT
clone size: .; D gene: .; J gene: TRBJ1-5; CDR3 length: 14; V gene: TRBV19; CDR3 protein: CASTFRTSDQPQHF; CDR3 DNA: TGTGCCAGTACGTTTCGGACTTCTGATCAGCCCCAGCATTTT
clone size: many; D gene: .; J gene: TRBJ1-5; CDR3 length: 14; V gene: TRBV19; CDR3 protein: CASSFRASNQPQHF; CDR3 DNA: TGTGCCAGTTCCTTTCGGGCGAGCAATCAGCCCCAGCATTTT
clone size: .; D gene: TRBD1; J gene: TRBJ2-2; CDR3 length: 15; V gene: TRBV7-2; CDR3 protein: CASSSDRWNTGELFF; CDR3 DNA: TGTGCCAGCAGCTCGGACAGGTGGAACACCGGGGAGCTGTTTTTT
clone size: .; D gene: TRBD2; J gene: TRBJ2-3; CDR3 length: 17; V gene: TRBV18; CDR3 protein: CASSRGLAGVRGDTQYF; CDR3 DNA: TGTGCCAGCTCACGCGGACTAGCGGGGGTCCGTGGAGATACGCAGTATTTT
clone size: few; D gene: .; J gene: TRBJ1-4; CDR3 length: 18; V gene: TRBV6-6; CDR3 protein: CASSSALRGGATNEKLFF; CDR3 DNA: TGTGCCAGCAGTTCGGCCCTCAGGGGAGGTGCAACTAATGAAAAACTGTTTTTT
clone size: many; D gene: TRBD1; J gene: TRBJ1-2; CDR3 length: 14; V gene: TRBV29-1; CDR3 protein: CSVEDTGVSYGYTF; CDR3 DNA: TGCAGCGTTGAAGACACAGGGGTTTCCTATGGCTACACCTTC
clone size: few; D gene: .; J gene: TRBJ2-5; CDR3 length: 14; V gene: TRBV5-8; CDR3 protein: CASSLRTDGATQYF; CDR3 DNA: TGTGCCAGCAGCTTGAGGACGGACGGAGCGACCCAGTACTTC
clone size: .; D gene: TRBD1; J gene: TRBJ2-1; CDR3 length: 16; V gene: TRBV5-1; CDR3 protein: CASSGQGPSSYNEQFF; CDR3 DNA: TGCGCCAGCAGCGGACAGGGTCCCAGCTCCTACAATGAGCAGTTCTTC
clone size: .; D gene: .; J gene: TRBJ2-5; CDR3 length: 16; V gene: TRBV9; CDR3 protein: CASSGAGRGWIETQYF; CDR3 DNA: TGTGCCAGCAGCGGCGCCGGTAGGGGCTGGATAGAGACCCAGTACTTC
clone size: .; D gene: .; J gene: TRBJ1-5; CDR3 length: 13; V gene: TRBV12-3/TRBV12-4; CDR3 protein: CASSLLVDQPQHF; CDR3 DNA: TGTGCCAGCAGTTTGTTGGTAGATCAGCCCCAGCATTTT
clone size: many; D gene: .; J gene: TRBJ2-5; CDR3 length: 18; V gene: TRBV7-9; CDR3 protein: CASSLDQGHRILQETQYF; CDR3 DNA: TGTGCCAGCAGCTTAGATCAGGGACACCGCATCCTTCAAGAGACCCAGTACTTC